The 3 T cell receptor beta chains below all came from one sample that was sequenced in a study of cytomegalovirus exposure and HLA in healthy donors. PCR was performed using 60 Vbeta and 13 Jbeta primers. This table comes from immunoSEQ multiplex PCR, and its TCRdb copy is limited to in-frame clones, with some not included. The data show 150,000 to 200,000 clones, around 81% seen once. The source material was PBMCs. Receptors originate from a man aged 40-55 years in good health and CMV-seronegative.

The sample holds a few counts of this clone. The CDR3, as DNA: TGCGCCAGCAGTGAGTCCCGGGACAGGGGTTCGGATACGCAGTATTTT. This translates into CASSESRDRGSDTQYF. J is TRBJ2-3 and V is TRBV10-1, with TRBD1 matching 10 bases. CDR1 is WNHNN, CDR2 SYGVQD, per germline (reference sequence). The CDR3 is 16 amino acids. The ends lost 0 bases at V and 6 bases at J; junction bases unmatched: 6.

The chain links TRBV2 to TRBJ2-6, with D possibly being TRBD2 (5 bases). Germline CDR1 and CDR2: SNHLY and FYNNEI. The CDR3 consists of 16 residues. V was cut by 1 base and J by 0 bases, with 7 bases left in between. CDR3 sequence reads: CASSEGSASGANVLTF. The CDR3 nucleotides read TGTGCCAGCAGTGAAGGTAGCGCCTCTGGGGCCAACGTCCTGACTTTC.

The chain recombines TRBV7-2 with TRBJ2-1, with 9 bases lining up with TRBD1. This CDR3 contains 15 residues. J gave up 7 bases and V 0 bases, and 4 bases lay outside the gene matches. Germline loops: CDR1 SGHTA, CDR2 FQGNSA. DNA of the CDR3: TGTGCCAGCAGCTTAGCGGGACAGGGCGGGAATGAGCAGTTCTTC. This encodes CASSLAGQGGNEQFF.